Listed below are T cell receptor beta chains from one sample, sequenced in a study of T cell repertoires in cytomegalovirus infection. One entry per CDR3 protein results from TCRdb running MiXCR on the reads. In the table there are approximately 140,000 distinct CDR3 sequences, about 6.5% of which are singletons. Material: PBMCs. All receptors derive from a human donor in good health (CMV status not recorded). Some clones in this sample may be carry-over from other donors' samples. CDR3s include the opening cysteine and the closing phenylalanine or tryptophan. The order of the fields is D gene, clone size, V gene, J gene, CDR3 DNA, CDR3 protein. The D gene is left open where the match is weak. Some rows have no size entry. The others give once, few or many, or a class for an expanded clone.

D gene: NA
clone size: many
V gene: TRBV7-2
J gene: TRBJ1-6
CDR3 DNA: TGTGCCAGCAGCTTCCGTAGGTGGGGGGATTCACCCCTCCACTTT
CDR3 protein: CASSFRRWGDSPLHF

D gene: TRBD2
clone size: many
V gene: TRBV7-2
J gene: TRBJ2-5
CDR3 DNA: TGTGCCAGCAGCCCCGGGAGGGCGGCAGAGACCCAGTACTTC
CDR3 protein: CASSPGRAAETQYF

D gene: TRBD2
clone size: many
V gene: TRBV7-2
J gene: TRBJ2-3
CDR3 DNA: TGTGCCAGCAGCTTAGGCACCTGGACTAGCGGGGGCGTCGCGCAGTATTTT
CDR3 protein: CASSLGTWTSGGVAQYF

D gene: TRBD1
clone size: NA
V gene: TRBV6-2/TRBV6-3
J gene: TRBJ2-7
CDR3 DNA: TGTGCCAGCAGTTACCTGGGACAGGGGGCGAGTGAGCAGTACTTC
CDR3 protein: CASSYLGQGASEQYF

D gene: NA
clone size: NA
V gene: TRBV7-9
J gene: TRBJ1-3
CDR3 DNA: TGTGCCAGCAGAGCAAAGACGGGGAACACCATATATTTT
CDR3 protein: CASRAKTGNTIYF

D gene: TRBD2
clone size: many
V gene: TRBV7-3
J gene: TRBJ2-5
CDR3 DNA: TGTGCCAGCAGCCCCGGACTAGCGGGGGCGGGGGAGACCCAGTACTTC
CDR3 protein: CASSPGLAGAGETQYF

D gene: NA
clone size: few
V gene: TRBV29-1
J gene: TRBJ2-7
CDR3 DNA: TGCAGCGTTGGAGGAGGCACTCGCTACGAGCAGTACTTC
CDR3 protein: CSVGGGTRYEQYF

D gene: TRBD1
clone size: many
V gene: TRBV7-2
J gene: TRBJ2-7
CDR3 DNA: TGTGCCAGCAGCCTGATTGGACAGGTGTCATACGAGCAGTACTTC
CDR3 protein: CASSLIGQVSYEQYF

D gene: NA
clone size: few
V gene: TRBV20-1
J gene: TRBJ1-3
CDR3 DNA: TGCAGTGCTACAGATGGGACCTCTGGAAACACCATATATTTT
CDR3 protein: CSATDGTSGNTIYF

D gene: NA
clone size: NA
V gene: TRBV19
J gene: TRBJ1-5
CDR3 DNA: TGTGCCAGTAGTGCTCCCAACAGGGCCTATCAGCCCCAGCATTTT
CDR3 protein: CASSAPNRAYQPQHF

D gene: NA
clone size: many
V gene: TRBV15
J gene: TRBJ2-1
CDR3 DNA: TGTGCCACCAGCAGAGATGCGGGGGCAAATGAGCAGTTCTTC
CDR3 protein: CATSRDAGANEQFF

D gene: NA
clone size: many
V gene: TRBV7-2
J gene: TRBJ1-2
CDR3 DNA: TGTGCCAGCAGCAGGCCAGCAGGCGTCTATGGCTACACCTTC
CDR3 protein: CASSRPAGVYGYTF

D gene: TRBD2
clone size: NA
V gene: TRBV15
J gene: TRBJ2-7
CDR3 DNA: TGTGCCACCAGCAGAGAGGGACTAGCGCTGGGCTACGAGCAGTACTTC
CDR3 protein: CATSREGLALGYEQYF

D gene: NA
clone size: few
V gene: TRBV5-1
J gene: TRBJ1-5
CDR3 DNA: TGCGCCAGCCACTTGGAACGGGGGCTGGGTTTCAATCAGCCCCAGCATTTT
CDR3 protein: CASHLERGLGFNQPQHF

D gene: NA
clone size: NA
V gene: TRBV11-2
J gene: TRBJ2-2
CDR3 DNA: TGTGCCAGCAGCCAGAGGAGTTTTGGCGTTTCAAACACCGGGGAGCTGTTTTTT
CDR3 protein: CASSQRSFGVSNTGELFF

D gene: NA
clone size: many
V gene: TRBV7-2
J gene: TRBJ2-5
CDR3 DNA: TGTGCCAGCAGCTTCCCCGGCGACTCACGAACGCTCTACTTC
CDR3 protein: CASSFPGDSRTLYF

D gene: TRBD2
clone size: many
V gene: TRBV7-2
J gene: TRBJ2-7
CDR3 DNA: TGTGCCAGCAGCCCCACTAGCGGGGGTGGGGGGCAGTACTTC
CDR3 protein: CASSPTSGGGGQYF

D gene: NA
clone size: many
V gene: TRBV7-6
J gene: TRBJ1-3
CDR3 DNA: TGTGCCAGCAGCACACGGGACCCTGGAAACACCATATATTTT
CDR3 protein: CASSTRDPGNTIYF

D gene: NA
clone size: many
V gene: TRBV6-2/TRBV6-3
J gene: TRBJ2-2
CDR3 DNA: TGTGCCAGCAGTTTCGCCCGCTCCGGGTGGGACACCGGGGAGCTGTTTTTT
CDR3 protein: CASSFARSGWDTGELFF

D gene: NA
clone size: many
V gene: TRBV28
J gene: TRBJ2-3
CDR3 DNA: TGTGCCAGCAGTTTCATCAGCAGTAGCACAGATACGCAGTATTTT
CDR3 protein: CASSFISSSTDTQYF

D gene: NA
clone size: many
V gene: TRBV7-2
J gene: TRBJ1-5
CDR3 DNA: TGTGCCAGCAGGCCAGGCTTAAGCAATCAGCCCCAGCATTTT
CDR3 protein: CASRPGLSNQPQHF

D gene: NA
clone size: many
V gene: TRBV6-1
J gene: TRBJ1-2
CDR3 DNA: TGTGCCACCGGAGGGGGTTTTGGCTACACCTTC
CDR3 protein: CATGGGFGYTF

D gene: NA
clone size: many
V gene: TRBV7-2
J gene: TRBJ1-5
CDR3 DNA: TGTGCCAGCAGCTTTACCCCGGGTGATCAGCCCCAGCATTTT
CDR3 protein: CASSFTPGDQPQHF

D gene: NA
clone size: many
V gene: TRBV6-5
J gene: TRBJ1-5
CDR3 DNA: TGTGCCAGCAGTTACAAGAAGGGTAGCAATCAGCCCCAGCATTTT
CDR3 protein: CASSYKKGSNQPQHF

D gene: NA
clone size: many
V gene: TRBV7-8
J gene: TRBJ1-5
CDR3 DNA: TGTGCCAGCAGCTTAGAGGAGAGCAATCAGCCCCAGCATTTT
CDR3 protein: CASSLEESNQPQHF

D gene: NA
clone size: NA
V gene: TRBV5-1
J gene: TRBJ1-3
CDR3 DNA: TGCGCCAGCAGCTTGGACGACTACTCTGGAAACACCATATATTTT
CDR3 protein: CASSLDDYSGNTIYF

D gene: NA
clone size: many
V gene: TRBV29-1
J gene: TRBJ2-2
CDR3 DNA: TGCAGCGTTTCCCCTCTCGGGGACACCGGGGAGCTGTTTTTT
CDR3 protein: CSVSPLGDTGELFF

D gene: NA
clone size: few
V gene: TRBV6-4
J gene: TRBJ2-1
CDR3 DNA: TGTGCCAGCAGTGTTGAATTAGGACGCAATGAGCAGTTCTTC
CDR3 protein: CASSVELGRNEQFF

D gene: NA
clone size: many
V gene: TRBV5-6
J gene: TRBJ2-3
CDR3 DNA: TGTGCCAGCAGCTTGATCGGCAGACAGCGCACAGATACGCAGTATTTT
CDR3 protein: CASSLIGRQRTDTQYF

D gene: NA
clone size: NA
V gene: TRBV30
J gene: TRBJ1-1
CDR3 DNA: TGTGCCCGGATGGGGAGACTTAACACTGAAGCTTTCTTT
CDR3 protein: CARMGRLNTEAFF

D gene: TRBD1
clone size: many
V gene: TRBV7-3
J gene: TRBJ1-1
CDR3 DNA: TGTGCCAGCAGCTACTCGACAGGGCCGAACACTGAAGCTTTCTTT
CDR3 protein: CASSYSTGPNTEAFF

D gene: TRBD1
clone size: few
V gene: TRBV18
J gene: TRBJ1-2
CDR3 DNA: TGTGCCAGCTCACCTGGGACAGCGAGTCACTATGGCTACACCTTC
CDR3 protein: CASSPGTASHYGYTF

D gene: NA
clone size: many
V gene: TRBV11-2
J gene: TRBJ2-1
CDR3 DNA: TGTGCCAGCAGCTTCGGACACACATGGGACAATGAGCAGTTCTTC
CDR3 protein: CASSFGHTWDNEQFF

D gene: NA
clone size: many
V gene: TRBV7-2
J gene: TRBJ2-1
CDR3 DNA: TGTGCCAGCAGCTCCTACCTGGGTGGCGAGCAGTTCTTC
CDR3 protein: CASSSYLGGEQFF

D gene: TRBD2
clone size: NA
V gene: TRBV5-6
J gene: TRBJ2-7
CDR3 DNA: TGTGCCAGCAGCTACTCGCCGGGAGGGGCAGGCTACGAGCAGTACTTC
CDR3 protein: CASSYSPGGAGYEQYF

D gene: NA
clone size: few
V gene: TRBV6-2/TRBV6-3
J gene: TRBJ2-5
CDR3 DNA: TGTGCCAGCAGCCCAGGGGCGTGGGACCAAGAGACCCAGTACTTC
CDR3 protein: CASSPGAWDQETQYF

D gene: NA
clone size: NA
V gene: TRBV28
J gene: TRBJ1-5
CDR3 DNA: TGTGCCAGCAGTTTACCGGGAGGGCATCAGCCCCAGCATTTT
CDR3 protein: CASSLPGGHQPQHF